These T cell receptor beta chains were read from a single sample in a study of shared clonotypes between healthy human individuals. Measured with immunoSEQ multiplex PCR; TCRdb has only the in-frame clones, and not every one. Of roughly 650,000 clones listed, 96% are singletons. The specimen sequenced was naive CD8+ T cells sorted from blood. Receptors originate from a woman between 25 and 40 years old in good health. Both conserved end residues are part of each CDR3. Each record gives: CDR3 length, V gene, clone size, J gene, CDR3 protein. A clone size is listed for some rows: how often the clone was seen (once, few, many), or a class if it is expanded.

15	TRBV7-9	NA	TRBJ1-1	CASGPRDRGEPEAFF
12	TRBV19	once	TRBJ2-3	CASTTGLDTQYF
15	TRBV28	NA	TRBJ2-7	CASSLGLLSSYEQYF
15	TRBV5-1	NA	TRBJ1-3	CASSLVGNSGNTIYF
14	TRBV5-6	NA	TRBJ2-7	CASRPGTGRTVQYF
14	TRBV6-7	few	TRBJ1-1	CASSYGGGEGKAFF
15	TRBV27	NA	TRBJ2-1	CATRASGSLFWEQFF
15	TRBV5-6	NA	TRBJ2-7	CASSFFASEGYEQYF
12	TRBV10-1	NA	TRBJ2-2	CASSEESGELFF
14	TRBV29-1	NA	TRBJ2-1	CSGDPGLAANEQFF
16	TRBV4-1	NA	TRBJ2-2	CASSWGTRTNTGELFF
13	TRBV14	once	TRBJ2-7	CASSQRTGYEQYF
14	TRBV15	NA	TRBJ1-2	CASARARANYGYTF
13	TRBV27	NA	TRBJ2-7	CASGLVGAYEQYF
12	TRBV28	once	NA	CASSFGLYEQYF
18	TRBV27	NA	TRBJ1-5	CASSLLPPGGARIQPQHF
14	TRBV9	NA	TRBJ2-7	CASSVDQGSYEQYF
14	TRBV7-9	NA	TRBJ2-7	CASSLTDRSYEQYF
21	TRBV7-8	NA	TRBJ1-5	CASSLAQGVRDRVYSNQPQHF
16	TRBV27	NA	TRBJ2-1	CASSLLVGGANNEQFF
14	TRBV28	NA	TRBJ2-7	CARTRGNPSYEQYF
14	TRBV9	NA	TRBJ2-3	CASSVEGRTDTQYF